Listed here are 17 T cell receptor beta chains from one sample, sequenced in a study of blood T cells in healthy people across ages. PCR was performed a second time for roughly 6 to 12 cycles using a sample-barcoded 5' primer and a J-beta primer mix. Each CDR3 protein is one row after TCRdb ran MiXCR on the 5' RACE reads. The table has around 2 million distinct CDR3 sequences, 35% to 50% seen once. The specimen was blood. Receptors originate from a human donor in good health.

This clonotype turned up a few times. The rearrangement links TRBV29-1 to TRBJ1-2; D is uncertain. The ends were cut back, 2 bases at V and 4 bases at J, with 11 bases in the middle. The CDR3 length is 13 residues. CDR1 and CDR2 (germline): SQVTM, ANQGSEA. This CDR3 reads CSVESGSLYGYTF. The CDR3 region has the DNA TGCAGCGTTGAATCAGGTTCCCTCTATGGCTACACCTTC.

The V and J genes are TRBV7-2 and TRBJ2-5, with a weak D call TRBD1 (6 bases). This CDR3 has 15 amino acids. Looked up from germline, CDR1 is SGHTA and CDR2 is FQGNSA. The V and J ends lost 5 bases and 11 bases respectively, with 24 bases between them. CDR3 loop: CASSVRDTGYNGQYF. The CDR3 bases are TGTGCCAGCAGCGTTCGGGACACGGGATACAATGGGCAGTACTTC.

The chain is built from TRBV13 and TRBJ2-1, with D perhaps assigned TRBD1 or TRBD2 (5 bases each). Trimming cost V 5 bases and J 14 bases, with 19 bases left between them. This CDR3 comprises 13 residues. CDR1 and CDR2 (germline): PRHDT, FYEKMQ (reference sequence). The CDR3 region is CASSLRGVPKEFF. The CDR3 nucleotides read TGTGCCAGCAGCCTCAGAGGGGTCCCTAAGGAGTTCTTC.

Concerning this clonotype itself: The junction departs from germline at one end; a sequencing error may be responsible. The chain has TRBV6-6 and TRBJ1-1; 7 bases are shared with TRBD1. This CDR3 is built from 12 residues. CDR1 and CDR2 from the germline V gene are MNHNY and SVGAGI (reference sequence). The CDR3 DNA sequence: TGTGTCAGCAGTTTGGGACAGAGTGAAGCTTTCTTT. Its protein product is CVSSLGQSEAFF.

This clonotype occurred a few times. The chain joins TRBV27 to TRBJ2-1, with TRBD2 as a possible D gene (6 bases). With 2 bases removed from V and 9 bases from J, the gap between germline ends came to 11 bases. This CDR3 region has 13 residues. Germline values: CDR1 MNHEY, CDR2 SMNVEV (reference sequence). The CDR3 bases are TGTGCCAGCAGTTTAGTCGTGGGGGGTGAGCAGTTCTTC. It encodes CASSLVVGGEQFF.

The rearrangement links TRBV4-1 to TRBJ2-7; D could derive from TRBD1 or TRBD2 (6 bases each). The CDR3 consists of 19 residues. From germline, CDR1 is MGHRA and CDR2 YSYEKL. V was trimmed by 0 bases and J by 0 bases, leaving 21 bases between them. CDR3 in amino acids: CASSQDATSDGGFSYEQYF. The CDR3 DNA follows: TGCGCCAGCAGCCAAGACGCCACGTCAGACGGGGGCTTCTCCTACGAGCAGTACTTC.

The chain couples TRBV7-9 to TRBJ2-7, with D possibly being TRBD1 (6 bases). The CDR3 length is 15 residues. V gave up 4 bases and J gave up 1 base, with 14 bases separating them. Germline CDR1 is SEHNR and CDR2 is FQNEAQ (reference sequence). DNA for the CDR3: TGTGCCAGCAGCTCATCGGGACAAACTTCCTACGAGCAGTACTTC. It codes for CASSSSGQTSYEQYF. The full variable domain, with the rest looked up from reference TRBV7-9 and TRBJ2-7, is DTGVSQNPRHKITKRGQNVTFRCDPISEHNRLYWYRQTLGQGPEFLTYFQNEAQLEKSRLLSDRFSAERPKGSFSTLEIQRTEQGDSAMYLCASSSSGQTSYEQYFGPGTRLTVT.

This clonotype was picked up a small number of times. This chain connects TRBV28 to TRBJ2-7, with D hard to call. The V end lost 6 bases, the J end lost 6 bases, and 12 bases lay between the germline ends. CDR3 length: 12 amino acids. Germline assignment: CDR1 MDHEN and CDR2 SYDVKM. The CDR3, as DNA: TGTGCCAGCAGGGATACAGATTTCGAGCAGTACTTC. Protein product: CASRDTDFEQYF.

This clonotype was recorded a few times. The J gene is TRBJ2-7, the V gene TRBV12-3 or TRBV12-4, with 7 bases fitting TRBD2. With 5 bases clipped from V and 0 bases from J, the junction kept 7 bases outside the gene matches. This CDR3 contains 15 residues. The CDR3 is CASSINGGTSYEQYF. The CDR3 bases are TGTGCCAGCAGTATAAACGGGGGGACCTCCTACGAGCAGTACTTC.

The rearrangement links TRBV4-2 to TRBJ2-1, with TRBD2 matching over 8 bases. The germline CDR1 and CDR2 sequences are LGHNA and YNFKEQ. The CDR3 contains 16 residues. The trim removed 0 bases at V and 7 bases at J, leaving 8 bases unmatched. The CDR3 reads CASSQDWSGGDNEQFF. DNA of the CDR3: TGTGCCAGCAGCCAAGATTGGAGCGGGGGTGATAATGAGCAGTTCTTC.

Only a few counts were recorded for this clonotype. V usage is TRBV5-5 and J usage is TRBJ2-4, with a possible D match to TRBD1 (7 bases). The end of the DNA fits TRBJ2-7 better, so the J call may be wrong. CDR3 length: 14 amino acids. Germline values: CDR1 SGHKS, CDR2 YYEKEE (reference sequence). The CDR3 region is CASSLRGTEFEQYF. DNA for the CDR3: TGTGCCAGCAGCTTGCGCGGGACAGAGTTCGAGCAGTACTTC.

The chain employs TRBV6-2 or TRBV6-3 and TRBJ2-1; 7 positions match TRBD1. Looked up from germline, CDR1 is MNHEY and CDR2 is SVGEGT. Losses at the gene ends were 6 bases for V and 10 bases for J; bases not matched to a gene: 12. The CDR3 covers 14 residues. CDR3 region: CASRSTGSGWEQFF. The DNA of the CDR3 is TGTGCCAGCAGATCGACAGGGTCGGGATGGGAGCAGTTCTTC.

The rearrangement links TRBV20-1 to TRBJ2-7, with D possibly matching TRBD2 (5 bases). V was shortened by 5 bases and J by 1 base, with 18 bases between the two germline ends. Germline-derived CDR1 and CDR2 are DFQATT and SNEGSKA (reference sequence). The CDR3 contains 15 residues. CDR3 loop: CSAGSEVVMSYEQYF. The CDR3 DNA reads TGCAGTGCTGGTAGCGAAGTTGTAATGTCCTACGAGCAGTACTTC.

This clonotype was picked up a small number of times. The V and J genes are TRBV29-1 and TRBJ2-3; tentative D call: TRBD2 (5 bases). The CDR3 has 14 residues. V was clipped by 4 bases and J by 2 bases, with 13 bases between them. Germline V gives CDR1 SQVTM, CDR2 ANQGSEA. The DNA for the CDR3 is TGCAGCGTTGTTGGGCGACTATACACAGATACGCAGTATTTT. Translated, it gives CSVVGRLYTDTQYF.

CDR3 region: CASSLSRLNTQYF. The CDR3 region has the DNA TGTGCCAGCAGCTTATCCCGGCTAAATACGCAGTATTTT. The gene calls are TRBV11-3 and TRBJ2-3; no clear D. The CDR3 sequence is 13 residues long. Germline-derived CDR1 and CDR2 are SGHNT and YENEEA. V was clipped by 2 bases and J by 7 bases, with 10 bases between them.

This chain uses TRBV12-3 or TRBV12-4 with TRBJ1-2; D ambiguous. CDR3 size: 13 residues. V lost 5 bases, J lost 3 bases, and 10 bases lay in between. CDR3 residues: CASSQMRDYGYTF. In DNA, the CDR3 is TGTGCCAGCAGTCAAATGAGGGACTATGGCTACACCTTC.

The sample holds a few counts of this clonotype. The chain combines TRBV25-1 with TRBJ2-1; 10 bases fit TRBD2. Germline trimming cut 2 bases from V and 8 bases from J; bases unmatched to any gene: 3. In germline, CDR1 is MGHDK, CDR2 SYGVNS. The CDR3 consists of 14 residues. The CDR3 DNA is TGTGCCAGCAGTGAAGAAGCGGGGGGGGATGAGCAGTTCTTC. Amino acid sequence: CASSEEAGGDEQFF.